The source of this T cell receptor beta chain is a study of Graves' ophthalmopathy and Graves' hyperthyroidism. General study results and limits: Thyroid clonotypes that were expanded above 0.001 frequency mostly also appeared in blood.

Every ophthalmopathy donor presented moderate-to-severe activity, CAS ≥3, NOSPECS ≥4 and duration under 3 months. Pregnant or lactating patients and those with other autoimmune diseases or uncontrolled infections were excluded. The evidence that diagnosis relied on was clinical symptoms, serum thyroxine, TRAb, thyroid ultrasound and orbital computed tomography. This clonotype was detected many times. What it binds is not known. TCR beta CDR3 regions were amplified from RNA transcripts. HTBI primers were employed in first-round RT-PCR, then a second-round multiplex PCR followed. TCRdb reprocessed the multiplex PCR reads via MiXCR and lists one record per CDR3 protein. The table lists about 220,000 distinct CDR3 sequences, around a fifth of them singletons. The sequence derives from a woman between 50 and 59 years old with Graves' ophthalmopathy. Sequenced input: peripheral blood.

The CDR3 DNA reads as TGTGCCAGCAGTGAAGGGAGGGTAGGCGAGCAGTACTTC. Translating gives CASSEGRVGEQYF. The chain joins TRBV2 to TRBJ2-7, with D possibly being TRBD2 (6 bases). CDR1 SNHLY and CDR2 FYNNEI come from the germline V gene. CDR3 length equals 13 residues. Trimming pared 1 base from V and 6 bases from J, leaving 10 bases between.